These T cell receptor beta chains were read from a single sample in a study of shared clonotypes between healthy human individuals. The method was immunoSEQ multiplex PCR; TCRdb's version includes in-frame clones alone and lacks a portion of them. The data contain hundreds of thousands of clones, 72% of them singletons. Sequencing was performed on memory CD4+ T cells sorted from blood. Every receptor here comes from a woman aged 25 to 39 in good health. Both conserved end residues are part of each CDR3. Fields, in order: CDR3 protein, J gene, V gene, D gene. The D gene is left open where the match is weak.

CDR3 protein: CASSSPGQANYGYTF
J gene: TRBJ1-2
V gene: TRBV28
D gene: TRBD1

CDR3 protein: CASSGGGFSLTSTDTQYF
J gene: TRBJ2-3
V gene: TRBV28
D gene: NA

CDR3 protein: CASTNIMDTEAFF
J gene: TRBJ1-1
V gene: TRBV28
D gene: NA

CDR3 protein: CASSPAPAGYEQYF
J gene: TRBJ2-7
V gene: TRBV19
D gene: NA

CDR3 protein: CASSLGGTGDNYGYTF
J gene: TRBJ1-2
V gene: TRBV7-9
D gene: TRBD1

CDR3 protein: CASSEGAGRGNEQFF
J gene: TRBJ2-1
V gene: TRBV6-1
D gene: TRBD2

CDR3 protein: CASILRDGLANTGELFF
J gene: TRBJ2-2
V gene: TRBV11-2
D gene: TRBD2

CDR3 protein: CASSPPSAQPNTEAFF
J gene: TRBJ1-1
V gene: TRBV18
D gene: NA

CDR3 protein: CASSQLGLAGVETQYF
J gene: TRBJ2-5
V gene: TRBV4-2
D gene: TRBD2

CDR3 protein: CASSTDRGRLEQFF
J gene: TRBJ2-1
V gene: TRBV27
D gene: TRBD1

CDR3 protein: CASSVDSYNEQFF
J gene: TRBJ2-1
V gene: TRBV5-1
D gene: NA

CDR3 protein: CASSGDIVGQPQHF
J gene: TRBJ1-5
V gene: TRBV9
D gene: NA

CDR3 protein: CASSLDRNYGYTF
J gene: TRBJ1-2
V gene: TRBV5-1
D gene: NA

CDR3 protein: CASSLGQGAAMAQHF
J gene: TRBJ1-5
V gene: TRBV7-6
D gene: TRBD1

CDR3 protein: CASSGLAGGDTQYF
J gene: TRBJ2-3
V gene: TRBV7-6
D gene: TRBD2

CDR3 protein: CASRPTGPIKPQHF
J gene: TRBJ1-5
V gene: TRBV28
D gene: TRBD1

CDR3 protein: CASSSSAAYEQYF
J gene: TRBJ2-7
V gene: TRBV2
D gene: NA

CDR3 protein: CASSSTVSGEVPPEQYF
J gene: TRBJ2-7
V gene: TRBV5-1
D gene: TRBD2

CDR3 protein: CASSLELYNEQFF
J gene: TRBJ2-1
V gene: TRBV11-3
D gene: NA

CDR3 protein: CASSETPGSSYNEQFF
J gene: TRBJ2-1
V gene: TRBV25-1
D gene: NA

CDR3 protein: CASSLWSGASSTDTQYF
J gene: TRBJ2-3
V gene: TRBV28
D gene: NA

CDR3 protein: CASKRGAGGGDEQYF
J gene: TRBJ2-7
V gene: TRBV19
D gene: TRBD2

CDR3 protein: CASSDVASGGLGDTQYF
J gene: TRBJ2-3
V gene: TRBV25-1
D gene: TRBD2

CDR3 protein: CAWSTWTRKDPGELFF
J gene: TRBJ2-2
V gene: TRBV30
D gene: TRBD2

CDR3 protein: CASSESLAGASTDTQYF
J gene: TRBJ2-3
V gene: TRBV10-1
D gene: TRBD2

CDR3 protein: CASSSNLGQGANYGYTF
J gene: TRBJ1-2
V gene: TRBV5-1
D gene: TRBD1

CDR3 protein: CASRDPGRWNTEAFF
J gene: TRBJ1-1
V gene: TRBV5-1
D gene: NA

CDR3 protein: CASGSGGPPGEQFF
J gene: TRBJ2-1
V gene: TRBV25-1
D gene: TRBD2

CDR3 protein: CASSPRGITDTQYF
J gene: TRBJ2-3
V gene: TRBV28
D gene: NA

CDR3 protein: CASSRQGNYGYTF
J gene: TRBJ1-2
V gene: TRBV6-1
D gene: TRBD1

CDR3 protein: CASSPRTGGEKLFF
J gene: TRBJ1-4
V gene: TRBV9
D gene: TRBD1

CDR3 protein: CASSLDRGSYEQYF
J gene: TRBJ2-7
V gene: TRBV7-9
D gene: TRBD1

CDR3 protein: CASSGGTSVGYEQYF
J gene: TRBJ2-7
V gene: TRBV5-4
D gene: NA

CDR3 protein: CASSSGTGRNEKLFF
J gene: TRBJ1-4
V gene: TRBV5-4
D gene: TRBD1

CDR3 protein: CASGPDSPVGTEAFF
J gene: TRBJ1-1
V gene: TRBV12-5
D gene: NA

CDR3 protein: CASSLSSGSYNEQFF
J gene: TRBJ2-1
V gene: TRBV5-1
D gene: NA

CDR3 protein: CASTPRLPNYGYTF
J gene: TRBJ1-2
V gene: TRBV6-1
D gene: NA

CDR3 protein: CASSEGLAGSYEQFF
J gene: TRBJ2-1
V gene: TRBV7-2
D gene: TRBD2

CDR3 protein: CASSLKGYGYTF
J gene: TRBJ1-2
V gene: TRBV5-6
D gene: NA

CDR3 protein: CASSLGARAGELFF
J gene: TRBJ2-2
V gene: TRBV11-3
D gene: NA

CDR3 protein: CASSPHNEKLFF
J gene: TRBJ1-4
V gene: TRBV27
D gene: NA

CDR3 protein: CASTRSAQGVRLGQPQHF
J gene: TRBJ1-5
V gene: TRBV19
D gene: NA

CDR3 protein: CASSTRDYYNEQFF
J gene: TRBJ2-1
V gene: TRBV19
D gene: TRBD2

CDR3 protein: CASSIAPEWGSEQYF
J gene: TRBJ2-7
V gene: TRBV19
D gene: NA

CDR3 protein: CASSQGLLHPGGDNIQYF
J gene: TRBJ2-4
V gene: TRBV4-1
D gene: TRBD2

CDR3 protein: CASNSQLPSGANVLTF
J gene: TRBJ2-6
V gene: TRBV28
D gene: NA

CDR3 protein: CASSSGRDRAEYF
J gene: TRBJ2-3
V gene: TRBV7-2
D gene: TRBD1

CDR3 protein: CASSKVVRRTPYEQYF
J gene: TRBJ2-7
V gene: TRBV21-1
D gene: NA

CDR3 protein: CASSFRGYGYTF
J gene: TRBJ1-2
V gene: TRBV28
D gene: NA

CDR3 protein: CASSKRRELAYEQYF
J gene: TRBJ2-7
V gene: TRBV21-1
D gene: NA

CDR3 protein: CASSLVTEAFF
J gene: TRBJ1-1
V gene: TRBV11-2
D gene: NA

CDR3 protein: CASSVSWGSAEQFF
J gene: TRBJ2-1
V gene: TRBV25-1
D gene: NA

CDR3 protein: CASSRGRATRIGEQYF
J gene: TRBJ2-7
V gene: TRBV28
D gene: NA

CDR3 protein: CASSVNSYEQYF
J gene: TRBJ2-7
V gene: TRBV25-1
D gene: NA

CDR3 protein: CASSALGYPYEQYF
J gene: TRBJ2-7
V gene: TRBV6-1
D gene: NA

CDR3 protein: CASSTRQGLNYGYTF
J gene: TRBJ1-2
V gene: TRBV2
D gene: TRBD1

CDR3 protein: CASSQGDSSYEQYF
J gene: TRBJ2-7
V gene: TRBV18
D gene: TRBD1

CDR3 protein: CASSPIQMGNTEAFF
J gene: TRBJ1-1
V gene: TRBV28
D gene: NA

CDR3 protein: CASSLGFWQTDTQYF
J gene: TRBJ2-3
V gene: TRBV11-2
D gene: NA